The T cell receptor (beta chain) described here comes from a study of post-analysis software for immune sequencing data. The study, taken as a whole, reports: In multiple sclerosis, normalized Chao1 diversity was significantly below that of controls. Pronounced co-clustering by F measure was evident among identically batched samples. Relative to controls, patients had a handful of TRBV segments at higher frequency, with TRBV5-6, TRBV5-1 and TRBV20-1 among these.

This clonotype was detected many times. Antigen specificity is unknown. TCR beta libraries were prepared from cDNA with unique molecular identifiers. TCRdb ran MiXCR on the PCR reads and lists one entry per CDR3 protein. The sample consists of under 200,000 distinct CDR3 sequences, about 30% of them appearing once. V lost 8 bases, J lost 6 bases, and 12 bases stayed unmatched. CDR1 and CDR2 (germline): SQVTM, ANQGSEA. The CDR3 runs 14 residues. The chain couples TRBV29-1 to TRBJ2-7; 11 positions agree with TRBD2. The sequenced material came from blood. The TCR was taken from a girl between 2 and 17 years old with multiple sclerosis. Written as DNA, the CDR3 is TGCAGCTGCCGCGGACTAGCGGGTGCCTCCGAGCAGTACTTC. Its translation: CSCRGLAGASEQYF.